The T cell receptor (beta chain) described here comes from a study of human T cells and chemical hapten exposure. Time point indicated: patch test 1, 2 weeks after DPC sensitization. Treatment described: therapeutic diphenylcyclopropenone sensitization with weekly scalp DPC. Total RNA was extracted from unfractionated whole blood. Germline loops: CDR1 MDHEN, CDR2 SYDVKM. Trimming cost V 5 bases and J 7 bases, with 8 bases left between them. The CDR3 runs 11 residues. This clonotype has a count of ten or more. TCRdb independently ran MiXCR on the RACE reads; one entry per CDR3 protein. The table has under 40,000 distinct CDR3 sequences, more than 6% seen once.

The chain uses TRBV28 and TRBJ1-2, with no clear D. The origin of this receptor is a woman aged 25 to 39 with alopecia areata. Some clones in this sample may be carry-over from other donors' samples. Here the sequenced sample was whole blood, taken in connection with sensitization to the hapten diphenylcyclopropenone (DPC). The DNA for the CDR3 is TGTGCCAGCAGTGACCGGGTTGGCTACACCTTC. It yields the protein CASSDRVGYTF.